This T cell receptor (beta chain) was sequenced in a study of CD8 T cells in ankylosing spondylitis. Notes on the study in general: Previous work reported some of these motif variants in the synovial fluid and blood of reactive arthritis.

This CDR3 comprises 15 residues. CDR1 and CDR2 (germline): DFQATT, SNEGSKA (reference sequence). Unmatched junction bases numbered 7, after V lost 5 bases and J lost 1 base. Notes on this clonotype: The antigen is undetermined.

TCRdb called the 5' RACE reads again in MiXCR, with one record for every CDR3 protein. The sample contains approximately 250,000 distinct CDR3 sequences, about 30% of which appear only once. The sequenced material came from blood, either unsorted or a sorted T cell fraction (not recorded which). The V call is TRBV20-1, the J call TRBJ1-5; 8 positions agree with TRBD1. The TCR sequence derives from a male donor with ankylosing spondylitis or in good health (not recorded which). The DNA for the CDR3 is TGCAGTGCTGGACAGGGCCTAGGAAGCAATCAGCCCCAGCATTTT. Amino acid sequence: CSAGQGLGSNQPQHF.